The 14 T cell receptor beta chains given below trace back to one sample, sequenced in a study of cytomegalovirus exposure and HLA in healthy donors. Using immunoSEQ multiplex PCR, the repertoire was profiled, and TCRdb retains in-frame clones only, with some absent. The sample has hundreds of thousands of clones; roughly 90% are singletons. Input material: PBMCs. The source of these receptors is a man aged 18 to 30 in good health and CMV-seropositive.

This chain connects TRBV30 to TRBJ1-1; 9 bases are shared with TRBD1. CDR1 and CDR2 (germline): GTSNPN, SVGIG (reference sequence). The CDR3 covers 15 residues. Trimming took 1 base from V and 3 from J; bases not matched to a gene: 6. CDR3 residues: CAWSAGTGFDTEAFF. CDR3 DNA sequence: TGTGCCTGGAGTGCCGGGACAGGGTTTGACACTGAAGCTTTCTTT.

This clone appeared once. Additional DNA sequences in this sample encode the identical CDR3. The gene calls are TRBV7-9 and TRBJ2-7; 8 bases fit TRBD1. CDR1 SEHNR and CDR2 FQNEAQ come from the germline V gene (reference sequence). The CDR3 loop spans 13 amino acids. With V trimmed by 3 bases and J by 3 bases, 1 base remained unmatched. The CDR3 protein is CASSFTGGYEQYF. In nucleotides, the CDR3 is TGTGCCAGCAGCTTCACAGGGGGCTACGAGCAGTACTTC. Filled out from reference TRBV7-9 and TRBJ2-7, the complete variable domain reads DTGVSQNPRHKITKRGQNVTFRCDPISEHNRLYWYRQTLGQGPEFLTYFQNEAQLEKSRLLSDRFSAERPKGSFSTLEIQRTEQGDSAMYLCASSFTGGYEQYFGPGTRLTVT.

The genes are TRBV14 and TRBJ1-3; TRBD1 might be the D (5 bases). The CDR3 covers 12 residues. The V end lost 8 bases, the J end lost 2 bases, and 7 bases lay between the germline ends. CDR1 is SGHDN and CDR2 is FVKESK in the germline V gene. CDR3 residues: CASRGAGNTIYF. The CDR3 bases are TGTGCCAGCCGGGGGGCTGGAAACACCATATATTTT.

This chain links TRBV19 with TRBJ1-5; D uncertain. Germline CDR1 reads LNHDA; CDR2 reads SQIVND (reference sequence). Trimming removed 7 bases at V and 0 bases at J, with 10 bases between. This CDR3 spans 14 amino acids. The DNA of the CDR3 is TGTGCCAGTACCCTACCGATTAGCAATCAGCCCCAGCATTTT. Its protein product is CASTLPISNQPQHF.

V usage is TRBV10-3 and J usage is TRBJ1-5, with D maybe TRBD1 (5 bases). The germline V gene encodes CDR1 ENHRY and CDR2 SYGVKD. The CDR3 sequence is 16 residues long. V lost 0 bases to trimming and J lost 0 bases, with 9 bases between them. DNA for the CDR3: TGTGCCATCAGTGAGTCGGGGCAGAATAGCAATCAGCCCCAGCATTTT. It is translated as CAISESGQNSNQPQHF.

The chain has TRBV6-5 and TRBJ2-7, with TRBD2 as a possible D gene (5 bases). The germline CDR1 and CDR2 sequences are MNHEY and SVGAGI. The CDR3 sequence is 13 residues long. Trimming removed 2 bases at V and 6 bases at J, with 11 bases between. CDR3 sequence (DNA): TGTGCCAGCAGTTACGGGAGCCGGGTCGAGCAGTACTTC. Protein product: CASSYGSRVEQYF.

Concerning this clone: The junction departs from germline at one end; a sequencing error may be responsible. The chain employs TRBV18 and TRBJ1-2; TRBD1 aligns across 9 bases. This CDR3 region has 15 residues. Per the germline V gene, CDR1 is KGHSH and CDR2 is LQKENI. In DNA, the CDR3 is TGTGCCAGCTCAGCACCGGGACAGGGAGACTATGGCTACACCTTC. Translating it yields CASSAPGQGDYGYTF.

This chain links TRBV27 with TRBJ2-3, with no clear D. CDR3 length equals 12 residues. Germline V gene lookup returns CDR1 MNHEY and CDR2 SMNVEV (reference sequence). V dropped 6 bases and J dropped 6 bases, with 10 bases sitting between them. The CDR3 loop is CASSPRRDTQYF. DNA for the CDR3: TGTGCCAGCAGCCCCCGCCGTGATACGCAGTATTTT.

This clone appeared a few times. This chain links TRBV6-5 with TRBJ1-2; 7 nucleotides align to TRBD1. Trimming took 0 bases from V and 8 from J; bases not matched to a gene: 6. Germline V gives CDR1 MNHEY, CDR2 SVGAGI. The CDR3 runs 14 residues. The chain's CDR3 is CASSYSYRGEGYTF. In nucleotides, the CDR3 is TGTGCCAGCAGTTACTCATACAGGGGAGAAGGCTACACCTTC.

The chain has TRBV7-8 and TRBJ2-7; D perhaps matches TRBD2 (5 bases). Germline CDR1 reads SGHVS; CDR2 reads FQNEAQ. The V end was cut by 5 bases, the J end by 4 bases, with 12 bases between. The CDR3 spans 13 residues. This CDR3 is CASSPRTGYEQYF. Here the CDR3 DNA reads TGTGCCAGCAGCCCCCGGACTGGATACGAGCAGTACTTC.

This clone showed up just once. The V and J genes are TRBV6-1 and TRBJ2-3; D is uncertain. This CDR3 contains 13 residues. Germline values: CDR1 MNHNS, CDR2 SASEGT. The V end was cut by 6 bases, the J end by 3 bases, with 10 bases between. CDR3 loop: CASRKESTDTQYF. DNA for the CDR3: TGTGCCAGCAGGAAAGAGTCGACAGATACGCAGTATTTT.

The J gene is TRBJ2-5, the V gene TRBV9; 10 nucleotides line up with TRBD2. The CDR3 contains 17 residues. CDR1 and CDR2 from the germline V gene are SGDLS and YYNGEE. Germline trimming cut 0 bases from V and 4 bases from J; bases unmatched to any gene: 9. CDR3 protein: CASSVASGRAGGETQYF. The CDR3 DNA is TGTGCCAGCAGCGTAGCGAGCGGGAGGGCCGGCGGAGAGACCCAGTACTTC. Based on the CDR3 plus reference TRBV9 and TRBJ2-5, the full variable domain is DSGVTQTPKHLITATGQRVTLRCSPRSGDLSVYWYQQSLDQGLQFLIQYYNGEERAKGNILERFSAQQFPDLHSELNLSSLELGDSALYFCASSVASGRAGGETQYFGPGTRLLVL.

The table lists this clone with a count of one. The rearrangement joins TRBV5-4 to TRBJ2-5; D remains ambiguous. Germline CDR1 and CDR2: SGHNT and YYREEE (reference sequence). V was shortened by 2 bases and J by 0 bases, with 8 bases between the two germline ends. This CDR3 has 14 amino acids. The CDR3 DNA is TGTGCCAGCAGCTTCAGGACGGACCAAGAGACCCAGTACTTC. Amino acids: CASSFRTDQETQYF.

The J gene is TRBJ2-7, the V gene TRBV28; 9 nucleotides match TRBD2. The germline V gene encodes CDR1 MDHEN and CDR2 SYDVKM. The CDR3 is 16 residues long. Unmatched junction bases numbered 6, after V lost 2 bases and J lost 1 base. CDR3 sequence reads: CASSLRVAGDSYEQYF. CDR3 bases: TGTGCCAGCAGTTTAAGGGTAGCGGGAGATTCCTACGAGCAGTACTTC.